This T cell receptor (beta chain) was identified during a study of T cells in Graves' hyperthyroidism and ophthalmopathy (dated by TCRdb to the late 2010s). Notes on the research overall: Peripheral blood was collected at initial diagnosis, before any treatment. After sampling, hyperthyroidism patients received methimazole starting at 30 mg daily, and ophthalmopathy patients received high-dose intravenous methylprednisolone. The paper reports TCR Vbeta CDR3 sequencing of over 130 peripheral blood samples: around 45 ophthalmopathy, approximately 74 hyperthyroidism and approximately 17 progressor patients. In addition, the study compared T-cell repertoires in thyroid tissue and in blood from roughly 6 Graves' hyperthyroidism patients. To identify distinguishing TCR V-J signatures, a discovery cohort of some 100 patients was used, comprising 43 with Graves' ophthalmopathy and some 60 with stable Graves' hyperthyroidism. An independent validation cohort of 18 to 20 hyperthyroidism patients and approximately 16 patients who later progressed to ophthalmopathy tested prospective prediction of ophthalmopathy. The 100 discovery patients were randomly split 7:3 into training and test sets. General findings and caveats noted by the study authors: Most expanded thyroid clonotypes (frequency above 0.001) were also found in blood, which suggests that blood repertoires may mirror thyroid immune responses. Ophthalmopathy was separated from stable hyperthyroidism by a 13 V-J signature model, with around 90% sensitivity and approximately 81% specificity obtained in cross-validation and 80%/75% obtained in testing. Sample size was not statistically predetermined, and investigators were not blinded to group allocation. In validation, progression to ophthalmopathy was predicted by the model with nearly 71% sensitivity and nearly 75% specificity, a median of roughly six months before onset.

Amplification of TCR beta CDR3 regions was carried out from RNA transcripts. A first-round RT-PCR of the TCR CDR3 used the HTBI primer set with the Qiagen OneStep RT-PCR kit. The libraries were constructed in a second round of multiplex PCR and then size-selected and purified. Libraries were sequenced paired-end with 100 bp reads on an Illumina HiSeq2000. As for how the authors treated the data: SOAPnuke was used to process the raw data, throwing out any read that contained adapters or uncalled bases, had a mean Phred below 15, or lacked an exact constant-primer or identifier match. High-quality paired reads were merged using COPE v1.2.5, and each unique nucleotide sequence was defined as a clonotype. Clonotypes were aligned to IMGT TRBV, TRBD and TRBJ reference segments using MiTCR v1.1. Only V-J combinations with frequency above 0.0001, covering 99% to 99.2% of repertoires, were analysed. The TCS score was defined as F50 (clonal expansion) divided by E x V (chaos), with BLOSUM62-based TCRdist calculated between CDR3 peptides within each V-J. Welch's t-statistics and random forest reduced several hundred V-J features to 10 to 15, which were used in a naive Bayes classifier (R e1071). Thyroid-blood repertoire similarity was quantified with the Morisita-Horn index. The raw public reads went through TCRdb reprocessing: fastp at Q25, MiXCR clone calling, in-frame beta chains kept. Rows matching on CDR3 protein sequence are summarized as one entry with the most common DNA and genes. TCRdb, not the original authors, processed these V and J calls. The sample table holds roughly 840,000 distinct CDR3 sequences, of which about 38% were seen once. Of the sample, around 9.3% falls within the top ten clones.

Stable Graves' hyperthyroidism was defined as the absence of progression to ophthalmopathy over 18 months of follow-up. Hyperthyroidism patients were newly diagnosed, had a disease duration of under 2 months, and were aged 18 to 65 years. Patients with uncontrolled infections, other autoimmune diseases, pregnancy or lactation were excluded. Diagnoses were established on the basis of clinical symptoms, serum thyroxine and TRAb, thyroid ultrasound, and orbital computed tomography. PBMCs were separated from 10 ml of fresh peripheral blood using Ficoll-Paque density gradient centrifugation. Total RNA was extracted using Trizol reagent, and RNA quality was assessed on an Agilent 2100 Bioanalyzer. Cut back by 1 base and 0 bases, the V and J ends lie 9 bases apart. The germline V gene (reference sequence) supplies CDR1 SEHNR and CDR2 FQNEAQ. The CDR3 has 15 amino acids, counting the end cysteine and phenylalanine. Only the CDR3 part of the read is kept: 45 bases, read in frame from the first base.

This clonotype was seen more than once but under ten times. The clone's antigen remains unknown. No qualities accompany the bases; no much larger clone lies one base away. The sample consisted of blood. The rearranged segments are TRBV7-9 and TRBJ1-1; the D gene is not confidently resolved. This clonotype was obtained from a man aged 18 to 29 with Graves' hyperthyroidism. The CDR3 region has the sequence CASSLERILNTEAFF. The sequenced DNA is TGTGCCAGCAGCTTAGAGCGAATTTTGAACACTGAAGCTTTCTTT.